This TCR beta chain was identified in a study of spatial heterogeneity in lung cancer. CDR1 ENHRY and CDR2 SYGVKD come from the germline V gene. The V end lost 3 bases, the J end lost 0 bases, and 15 bases lay between the germline ends. This CDR3 has 17 amino acids. TCRdb reprocessed the 5' RACE reads via MiXCR and lists one record per CDR3 protein. This table holds 15,000 or so distinct CDR3 sequences, roughly 4.7% found once. In its sample, this clonotype was seen many times. Its antigen is unidentified. This beta chain is a stray read from a library made for alpha chains; its abundance is not meaningful. Time point reported: sample taken at primary tumor resection. Overall study findings and caveats: Expanded intratumoral alpha and beta TCR counts tracked tumor mutation counts.

The V call is TRBV10-3, the J call TRBJ1-3; D is unclear. This receptor was taken from a female donor with early-stage non-small cell lung cancer. The source was lung tumor tissue, collected at surgery. As DNA, the CDR3 is TGTGCCATCAGTGATCCCCCTTCGCCCTACTCTGGAAACACCATATATTTT. Residues: CAISDPPSPYSGNTIYF.